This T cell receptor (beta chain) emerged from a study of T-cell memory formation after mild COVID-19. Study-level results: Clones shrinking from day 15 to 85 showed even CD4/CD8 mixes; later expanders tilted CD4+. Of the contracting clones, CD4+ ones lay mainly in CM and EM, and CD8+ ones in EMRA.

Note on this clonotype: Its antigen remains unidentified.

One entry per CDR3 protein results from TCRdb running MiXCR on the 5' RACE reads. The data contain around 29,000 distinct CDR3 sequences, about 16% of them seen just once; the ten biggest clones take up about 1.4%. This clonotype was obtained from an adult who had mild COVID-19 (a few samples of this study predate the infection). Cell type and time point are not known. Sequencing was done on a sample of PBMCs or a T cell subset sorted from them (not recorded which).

The CDR3 nucleotides read TGTGCCAGCAGTTACTCGAATTACGACAGGATAAGCTCTGGGGCCAACGTCCTGACTTTC. Amino acids: CASSYSNYDRISSGANVLTF. The chain carries TRBV6-5 and TRBJ2-6; D is possibly TRBD1 (6 bases). Trimming removed 0 bases at V and 0 bases at J, with 18 bases between. The CDR3 has 20 residues. The germline CDR1 and CDR2 sequences are MNHEY and SVGAGI.